This is a list of T cell receptor beta chains from one sample in a study of CD8 T cells in Susac syndrome. TCRdb fed the immunoSEQ multiplex PCR reads into MiXCR, producing one record per CDR3 protein. The sample has approximately 300,000 distinct CDR3 sequences; approximately 89% are singletons. The sequenced sample was CD8+ T cells from PBMCs. The receptors come from a human donor with multiple sclerosis. CDR3s leave out the opening cysteine and the closing phenylalanine or tryptophan. A D gene is named only where the DNA matches it firmly.

CDR3	D	length	V
ASSLAGGEMYEQF	TRBD2	13	TRBV5-4
ASSVGASGISYEQY	TRBD2	14	TRBV9
ASSLGTGGWSSYNSPLH	TRBD1	17	TRBV28
ASSLGLVAEQY	-	11	TRBV7-2
ASSYYQETQY	-	10	TRBV6-2/TRBV6-3
ASSGFSFTGQNTEAF	-	15	TRBV27
ASSLTSYEQF	-	10	TRBV28
ASSREVYNEQF	-	11	TRBV11-1
SARSRLAGKYQETQY	TRBD2	15	TRBV20-1
SAKDPWRDHNSPLH	-	14	TRBV20-1
ASSFSIGAAQETQY	-	14	TRBV12-3/TRBV12-4
STSGGTDTQY	TRBD2	10	TRBV29-1
ASSLEGLAGELF	-	12	TRBV27
ATSDPRDRDPYEQY	TRBD1	14	TRBV24-1
ASSLSWGCT	-	9	TRBV6-6
ASRKGADDTQY	TRBD1	11	TRBV7-8
ASRGPTYNEQF	-	11	TRBV2
ASPRGNEQF	-	9	TRBV18
ASTMFGAGTEAF	-	12	TRBV28
ASSLWDSPSDTQY	-	13	TRBV27
ASSEGQNNGYT	-	11	TRBV2
ASSMDRGDYGYT	TRBD1	12	TRBV19
ASSHGLSGTWKTQY	-	14	TRBV14
ASSYGTENTGELF	-	13	TRBV6-5